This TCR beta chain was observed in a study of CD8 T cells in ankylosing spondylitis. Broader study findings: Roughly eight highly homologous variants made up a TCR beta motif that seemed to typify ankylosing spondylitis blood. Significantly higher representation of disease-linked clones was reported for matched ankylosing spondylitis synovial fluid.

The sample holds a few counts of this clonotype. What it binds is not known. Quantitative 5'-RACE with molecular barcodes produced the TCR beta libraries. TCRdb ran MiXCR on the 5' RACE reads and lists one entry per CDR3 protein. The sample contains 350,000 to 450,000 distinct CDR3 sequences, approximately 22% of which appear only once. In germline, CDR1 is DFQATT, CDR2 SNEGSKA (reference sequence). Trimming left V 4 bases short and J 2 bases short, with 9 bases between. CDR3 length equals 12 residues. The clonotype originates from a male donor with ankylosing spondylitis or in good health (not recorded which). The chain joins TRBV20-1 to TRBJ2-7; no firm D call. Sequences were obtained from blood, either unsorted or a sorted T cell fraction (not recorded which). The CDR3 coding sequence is TGCAGTGCTAAAGACCCCCCCTACGAGCAGTACTTC. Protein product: CSAKDPPYEQYF.